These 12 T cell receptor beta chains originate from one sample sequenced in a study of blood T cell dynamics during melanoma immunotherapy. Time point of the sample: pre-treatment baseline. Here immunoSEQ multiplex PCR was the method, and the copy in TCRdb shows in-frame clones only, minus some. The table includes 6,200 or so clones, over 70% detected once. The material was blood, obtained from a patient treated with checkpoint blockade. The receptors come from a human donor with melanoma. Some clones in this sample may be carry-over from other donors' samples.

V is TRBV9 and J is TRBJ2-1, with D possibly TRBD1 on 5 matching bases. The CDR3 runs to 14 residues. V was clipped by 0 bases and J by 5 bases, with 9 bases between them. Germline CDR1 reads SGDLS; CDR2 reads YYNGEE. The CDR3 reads CASSVGQGNNEQFF. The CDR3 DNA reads TGTGCCAGCAGCGTAGGTCAGGGAAACAATGAGCAGTTCTTC. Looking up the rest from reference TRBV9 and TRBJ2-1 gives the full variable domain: DSGVTQTPKHLITATGQRVTLRCSPRSGDLSVYWYQQSLDQGLQFLIQYYNGEERAKGNILERFSAQQFPDLHSELNLSSLELGDSALYFCASSVGQGNNEQFFGPGTRLTVL.

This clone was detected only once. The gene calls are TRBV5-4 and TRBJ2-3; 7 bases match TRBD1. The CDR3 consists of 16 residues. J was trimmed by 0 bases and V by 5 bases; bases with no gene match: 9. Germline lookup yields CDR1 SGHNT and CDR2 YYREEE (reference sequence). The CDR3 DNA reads TGTGCCAGCAGACAGGGGTACAGTTCTAGCACAGATACGCAGTATTTT. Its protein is CASRQGYSSSTDTQYF. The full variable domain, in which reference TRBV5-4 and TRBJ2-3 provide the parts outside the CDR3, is ETGVTQSPTHLIKTRGQQVTLRCSSQSGHNTVSWYQQALGQGPQFIFQYYREEENGRGNFPPRFSGLQFPNYSSELNVNALELDDSALYLCASRQGYSSSTDTQYFGPGTRLTVL.

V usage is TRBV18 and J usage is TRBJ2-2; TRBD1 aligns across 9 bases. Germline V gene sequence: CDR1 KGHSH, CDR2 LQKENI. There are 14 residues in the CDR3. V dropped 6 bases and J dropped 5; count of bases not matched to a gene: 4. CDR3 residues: CASSLDRGTGELFF. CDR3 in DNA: TGTGCCAGCTCGCTCGACAGGGGGACCGGGGAGCTGTTTTTT.

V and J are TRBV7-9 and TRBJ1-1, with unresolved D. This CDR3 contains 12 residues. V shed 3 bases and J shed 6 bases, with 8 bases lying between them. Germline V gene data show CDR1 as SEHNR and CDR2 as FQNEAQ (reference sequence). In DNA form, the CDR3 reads TGTGCCAGCAGCTTTGGAGGGTCTGAAGCTTTCTTT. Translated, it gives CASSFGGSEAFF.

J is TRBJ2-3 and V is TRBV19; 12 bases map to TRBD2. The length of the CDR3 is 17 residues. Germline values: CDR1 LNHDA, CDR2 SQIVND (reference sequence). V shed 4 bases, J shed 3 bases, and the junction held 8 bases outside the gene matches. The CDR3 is CASSTVTGTSGTDTQYF. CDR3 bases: TGTGCCAGTAGTACCGTGACCGGGACTAGCGGGACAGATACGCAGTATTTT. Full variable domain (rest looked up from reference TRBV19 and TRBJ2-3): DGGITQSPKYLFRKEGQNVTLSCEQNLNHDAMYWYRQDPGQGLRLIYYSQIVNDFQKGDIAEGYSVSREKKESFPLTVTSAQKNPTAFYLCASSTVTGTSGTDTQYFGPGTRLTVL.

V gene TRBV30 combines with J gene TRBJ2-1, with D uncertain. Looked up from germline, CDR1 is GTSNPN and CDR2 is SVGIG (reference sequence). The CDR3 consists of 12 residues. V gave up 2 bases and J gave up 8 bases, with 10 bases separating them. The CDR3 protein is CAWSLTDYEQFF. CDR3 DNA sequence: TGTGCCTGGAGTCTAACTGACTATGAGCAGTTCTTC.

The CDR3 DNA sequence: TGTGCCAGCAGCCCGGAGCGGGGCCCCGGTGCTTTCTTT. Translation gives CASSPERGPGAFF. V usage is TRBV5-5 and J usage is TRBJ1-1, with D possibly matching TRBD1 (5 bases). Trimming left V 4 bases short and J 11 bases short, with 18 bases between. CDR3 size: 13 residues. Germline loops: CDR1 SGHKS, CDR2 YYEKEE (reference sequence).

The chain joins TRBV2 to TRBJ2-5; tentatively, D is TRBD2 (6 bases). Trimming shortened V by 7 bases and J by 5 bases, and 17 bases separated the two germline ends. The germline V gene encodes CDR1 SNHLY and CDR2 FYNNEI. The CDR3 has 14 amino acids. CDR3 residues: CASKEASVVETQYF. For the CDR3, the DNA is TGTGCCAGCAAGGAGGCTAGCGTTGTGGAGACCCAGTACTTC.

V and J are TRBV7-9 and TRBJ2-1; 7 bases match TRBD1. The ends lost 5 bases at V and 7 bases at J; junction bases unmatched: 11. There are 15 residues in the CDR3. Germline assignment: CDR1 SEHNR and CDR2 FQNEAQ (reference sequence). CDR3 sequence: CASSQDRDGGNEQFF. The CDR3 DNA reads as TGTGCCAGCAGCCAAGACAGGGACGGAGGAAATGAGCAGTTCTTC. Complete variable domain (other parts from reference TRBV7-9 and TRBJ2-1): DTGVSQNPRHKITKRGQNVTFRCDPISEHNRLYWYRQTLGQGPEFLTYFQNEAQLEKSRLLSDRFSAERPKGSFSTLEIQRTEQGDSAMYLCASSQDRDGGNEQFFGPGTRLTVL.

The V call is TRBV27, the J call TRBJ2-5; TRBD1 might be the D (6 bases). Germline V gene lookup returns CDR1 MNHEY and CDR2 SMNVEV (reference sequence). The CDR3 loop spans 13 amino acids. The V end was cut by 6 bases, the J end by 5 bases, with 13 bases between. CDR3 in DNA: TGTGCCAGCAGGGAACAGGGCTGGGAGACCCAGTACTTC. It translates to CASREQGWETQYF.

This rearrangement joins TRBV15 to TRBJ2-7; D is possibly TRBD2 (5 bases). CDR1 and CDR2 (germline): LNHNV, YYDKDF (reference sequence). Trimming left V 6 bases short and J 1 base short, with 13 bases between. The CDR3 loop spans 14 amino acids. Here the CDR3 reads CATRPRSGSYEQYF. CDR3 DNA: TGTGCCACCAGGCCCCGAAGCGGTTCCTACGAGCAGTACTTC.

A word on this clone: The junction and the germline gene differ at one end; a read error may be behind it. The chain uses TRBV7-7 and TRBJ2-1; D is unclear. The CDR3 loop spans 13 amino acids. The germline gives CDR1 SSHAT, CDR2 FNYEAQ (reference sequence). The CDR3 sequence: CASSLDHYNEQFF. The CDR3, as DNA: TGTGCTAGCAGCTTAGATCACTACAATGAGCAGTTCTTC. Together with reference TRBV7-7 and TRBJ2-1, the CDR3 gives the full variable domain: GAGVSQSPRYKVTKRGQDVTLRCDPISSHATLYWYQQALGQGPEFLTYFNYEAQPDKSGLPSDRFSAERPEGSISTLTIQRTEQRDSAMYRCASSLDHYNEQFFGPGTRLTVL.